This T cell receptor beta chain was retrieved from a study of blood T cell repertoires in COVID-19. Turning to the study itself: Specimens from acute and convalescent COVID-19 originated in the United States, Italy and Spain. The analysed material was cDNA or gDNA that came from T cells, B-cell-depleted T cells, or PBMCs.

Generated by immunoSEQ multiplex PCR, the TCRdb table keeps only in-frame clones and is missing some. The table has fewer than 200,000 clones, about 86% seen once. The ends lost 6 bases at V and 0 bases at J; junction bases unmatched: 14. Germline CDR1 SQVTM, CDR2 ANQGSEA. The CDR3 is made up of 17 amino acids. Individuals aged roughly 18 to 90 years were recruited from fewer than 30 US areas. Cohort placement rested on clinical history that participants reported themselves. The sequence was obtained from a woman in her forties or fifties in a cohort exposed to, infected with or recovered from COVID-19 (not recorded which). Specimen: PBMCs or T cells enriched from blood (not recorded which). The J gene is TRBJ2-3, the V gene TRBV29-1; 8 bases map to TRBD2. The CDR3 DNA sequence: TGCAGCGTAATGGTGAGCGGGAGTCGATCTAGCACAGATACGCAGTATTTT. This encodes CSVMVSGSRSSTDTQYF.